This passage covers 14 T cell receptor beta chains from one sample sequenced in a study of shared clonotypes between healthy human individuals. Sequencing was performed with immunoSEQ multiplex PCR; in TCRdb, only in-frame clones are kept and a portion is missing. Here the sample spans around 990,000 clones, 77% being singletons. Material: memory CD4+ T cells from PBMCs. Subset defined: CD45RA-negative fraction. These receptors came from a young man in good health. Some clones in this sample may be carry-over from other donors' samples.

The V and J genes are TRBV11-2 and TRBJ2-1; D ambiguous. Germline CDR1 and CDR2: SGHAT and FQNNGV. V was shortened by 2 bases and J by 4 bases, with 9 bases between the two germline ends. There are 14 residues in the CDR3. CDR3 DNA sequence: TGTGCCAGCAGCTTAAGCTCTACTTACAATGAGCAGTTCTTC. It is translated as CASSLSSTYNEQFF.

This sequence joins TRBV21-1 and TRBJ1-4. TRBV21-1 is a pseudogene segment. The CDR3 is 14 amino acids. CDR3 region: CASSNKGWSEKLFF. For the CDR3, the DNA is TGTGCCAGCAGCAATAAGGGTTGGAGCGAAAAACTGTTTTTT.

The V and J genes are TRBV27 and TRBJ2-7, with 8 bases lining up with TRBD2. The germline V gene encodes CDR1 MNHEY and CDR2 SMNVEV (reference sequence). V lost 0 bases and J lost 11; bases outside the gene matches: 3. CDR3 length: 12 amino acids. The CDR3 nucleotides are TGTGCCAGCAGTTTATCGCGGGGACTAGAGTACTTC. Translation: CASSLSRGLEYF.

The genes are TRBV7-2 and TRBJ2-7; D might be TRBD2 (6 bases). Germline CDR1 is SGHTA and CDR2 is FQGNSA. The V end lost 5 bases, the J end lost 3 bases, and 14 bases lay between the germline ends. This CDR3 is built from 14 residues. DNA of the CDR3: TGTGCCAGCAGCGTTACCGGGAGATACTACGAGCAGTACTTC. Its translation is CASSVTGRYYEQYF.

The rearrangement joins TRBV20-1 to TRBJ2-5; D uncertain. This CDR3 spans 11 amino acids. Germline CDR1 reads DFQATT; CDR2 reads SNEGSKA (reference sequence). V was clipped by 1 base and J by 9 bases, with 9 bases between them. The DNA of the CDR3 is TGCAGTGCTAGAGCGTCTAAGGCCCAGTACTTC. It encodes CSARASKAQYF.

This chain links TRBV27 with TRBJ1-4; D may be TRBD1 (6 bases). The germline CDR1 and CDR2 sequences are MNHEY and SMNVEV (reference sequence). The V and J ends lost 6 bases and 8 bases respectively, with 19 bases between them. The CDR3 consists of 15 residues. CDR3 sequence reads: CASSLLHRVGEKLFF. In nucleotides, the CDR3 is TGTGCCAGCAGCCTTTTACACAGGGTTGGGGAAAAACTGTTTTTT.

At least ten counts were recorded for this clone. The CDR3 loop is CATLGDQETQYF. DNA for the CDR3: TGTGCCACCCTCGGGGACCAAGAGACCCAGTACTTC. The chain is built from TRBV28 and TRBJ2-5; D perhaps matches TRBD2 (5 bases). This CDR3 is 12 amino acids long. Germline V gives CDR1 MDHEN, CDR2 SYDVKM. Between the trimmed V and J ends, which lost 10 bases and 0 bases, there was a span of 9 bases.

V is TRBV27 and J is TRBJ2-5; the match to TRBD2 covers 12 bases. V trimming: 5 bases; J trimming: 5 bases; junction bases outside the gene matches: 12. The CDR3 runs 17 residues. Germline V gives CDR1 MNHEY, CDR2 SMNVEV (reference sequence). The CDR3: CASSQGLAGNLWETQYF. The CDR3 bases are TGTGCCAGCAGTCAAGGACTAGCGGGAAACCTGTGGGAGACCCAGTACTTC.

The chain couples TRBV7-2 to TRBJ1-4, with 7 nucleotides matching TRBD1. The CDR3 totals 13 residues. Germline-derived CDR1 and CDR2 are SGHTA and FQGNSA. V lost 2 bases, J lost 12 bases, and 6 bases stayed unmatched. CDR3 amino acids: CASSLQGEGQLFF. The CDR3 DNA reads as TGTGCCAGCAGCTTACAGGGGGAAGGGCAACTGTTTTTT.

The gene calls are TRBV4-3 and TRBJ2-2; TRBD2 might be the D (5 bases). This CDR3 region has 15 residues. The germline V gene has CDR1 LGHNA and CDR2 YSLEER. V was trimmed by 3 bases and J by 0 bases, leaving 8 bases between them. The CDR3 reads CASSQRTANTGELFF. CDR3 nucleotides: TGCGCCAGCAGCCAGAGGACTGCGAACACCGGGGAGCTGTTTTTT.

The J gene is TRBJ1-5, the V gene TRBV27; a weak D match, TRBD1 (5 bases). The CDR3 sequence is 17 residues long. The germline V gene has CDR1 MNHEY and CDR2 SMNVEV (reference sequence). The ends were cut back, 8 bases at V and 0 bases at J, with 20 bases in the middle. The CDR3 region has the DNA TGTGCCAGCTCAGGGTCCATGCCGGGTTTTAGCAATCAGCCCCAGCATTTT. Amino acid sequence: CASSGSMPGFSNQPQHF.

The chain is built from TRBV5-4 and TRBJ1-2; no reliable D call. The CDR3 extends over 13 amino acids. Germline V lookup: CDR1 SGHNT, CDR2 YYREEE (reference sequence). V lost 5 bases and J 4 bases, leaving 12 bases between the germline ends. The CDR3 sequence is CASRYDGPYGYTF. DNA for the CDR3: TGTGCCAGCAGATACGACGGCCCCTATGGCTACACCTTC.

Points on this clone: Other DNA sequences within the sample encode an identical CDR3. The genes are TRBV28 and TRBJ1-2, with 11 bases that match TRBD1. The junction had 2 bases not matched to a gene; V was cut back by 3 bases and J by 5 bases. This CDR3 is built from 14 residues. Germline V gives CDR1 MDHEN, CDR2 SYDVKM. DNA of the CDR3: TGTGCCAGCAGTTTTGGACAGGGGGCATATGGCTACACCTTC. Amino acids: CASSFGQGAYGYTF.

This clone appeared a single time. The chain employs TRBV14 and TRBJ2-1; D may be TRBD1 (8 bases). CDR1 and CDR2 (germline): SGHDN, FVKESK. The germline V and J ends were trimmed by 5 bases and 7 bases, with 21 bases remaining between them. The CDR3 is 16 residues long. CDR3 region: CASSAAPRGRGNEQFF. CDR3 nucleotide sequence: TGTGCCAGCAGCGCAGCCCCCAGGGGGCGGGGGAATGAGCAGTTCTTC.